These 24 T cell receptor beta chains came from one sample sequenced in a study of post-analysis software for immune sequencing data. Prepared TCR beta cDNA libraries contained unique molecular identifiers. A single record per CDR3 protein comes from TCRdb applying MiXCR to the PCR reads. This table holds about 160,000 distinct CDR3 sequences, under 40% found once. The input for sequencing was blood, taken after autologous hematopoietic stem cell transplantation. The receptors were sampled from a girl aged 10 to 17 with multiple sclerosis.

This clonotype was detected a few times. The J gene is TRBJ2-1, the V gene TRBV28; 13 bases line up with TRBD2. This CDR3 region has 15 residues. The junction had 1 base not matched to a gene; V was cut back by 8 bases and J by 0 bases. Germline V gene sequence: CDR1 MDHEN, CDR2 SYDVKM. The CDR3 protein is CASRLAGGSYNEQFF. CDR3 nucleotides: TGTGCCAGCCGACTAGCGGGAGGCTCCTACAATGAGCAGTTCTTC.

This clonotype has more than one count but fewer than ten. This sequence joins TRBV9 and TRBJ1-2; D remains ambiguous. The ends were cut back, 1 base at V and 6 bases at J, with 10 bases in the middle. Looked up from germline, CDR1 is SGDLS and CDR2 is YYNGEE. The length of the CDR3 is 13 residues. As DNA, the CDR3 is TGTGCCAGCAGCGTAAGGTCCGGGGATGGCTACACCTTC. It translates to CASSVRSGDGYTF.

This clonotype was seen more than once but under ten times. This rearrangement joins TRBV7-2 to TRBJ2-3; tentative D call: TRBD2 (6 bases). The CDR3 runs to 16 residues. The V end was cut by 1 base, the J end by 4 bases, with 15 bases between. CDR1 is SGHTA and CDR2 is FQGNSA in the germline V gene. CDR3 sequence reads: CASSLEAGSPADTQYF. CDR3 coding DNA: TGTGCCAGCAGCTTAGAAGCCGGGAGCCCCGCAGATACGCAGTATTTT.

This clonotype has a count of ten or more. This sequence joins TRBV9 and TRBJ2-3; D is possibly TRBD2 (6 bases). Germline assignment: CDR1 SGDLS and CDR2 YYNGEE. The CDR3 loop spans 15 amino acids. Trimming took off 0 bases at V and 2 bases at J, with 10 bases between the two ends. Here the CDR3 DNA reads TGTGCCAGCAGCGTAGCGGGAGTGAACACAGATACGCAGTATTTT. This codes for CASSVAGVNTDTQYF.

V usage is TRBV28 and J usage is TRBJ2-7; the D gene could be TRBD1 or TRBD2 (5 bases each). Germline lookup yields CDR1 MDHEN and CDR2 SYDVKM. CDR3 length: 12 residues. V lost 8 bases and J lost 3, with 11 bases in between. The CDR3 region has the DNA TGTGCCAGCGAGGGGCCAATCTACGAGCAGTACTTC. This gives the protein CASEGPIYEQYF.

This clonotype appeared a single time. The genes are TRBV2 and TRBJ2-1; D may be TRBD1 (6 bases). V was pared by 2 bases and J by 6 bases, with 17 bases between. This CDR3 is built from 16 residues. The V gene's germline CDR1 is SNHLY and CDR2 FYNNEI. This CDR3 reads CASSEQGHMAANEQFF. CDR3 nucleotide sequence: TGTGCCAGCAGTGAACAGGGGCATATGGCTGCCAATGAGCAGTTCTTC.

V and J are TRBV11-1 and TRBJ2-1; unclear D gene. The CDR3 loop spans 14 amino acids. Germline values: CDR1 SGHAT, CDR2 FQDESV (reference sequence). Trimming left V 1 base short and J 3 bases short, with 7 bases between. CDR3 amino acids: CASSLENFYNEQFF. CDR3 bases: TGTGCCAGCAGCTTAGAGAATTTCTACAATGAGCAGTTCTTC. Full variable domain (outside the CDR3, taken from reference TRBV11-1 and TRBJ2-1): EAEVAQSPRYKITEKSQAVAFWCDPISGHATLYWYRQILGQGPELLVQFQDESVVDDSQLPKDRFSAERLKGVDSTLKIQPAELGDSAMYLCASSLENFYNEQFFGPGTRLTVL.

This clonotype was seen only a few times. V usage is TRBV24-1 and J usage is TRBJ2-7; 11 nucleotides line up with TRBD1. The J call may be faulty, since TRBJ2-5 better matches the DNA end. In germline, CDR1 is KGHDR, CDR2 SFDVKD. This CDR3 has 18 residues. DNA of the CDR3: TGTGCCACCAGTGATTGGACAGGGGGCATAACCCTAGGAGAGACCCAGTACTTC. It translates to CATSDWTGGITLGETQYF.

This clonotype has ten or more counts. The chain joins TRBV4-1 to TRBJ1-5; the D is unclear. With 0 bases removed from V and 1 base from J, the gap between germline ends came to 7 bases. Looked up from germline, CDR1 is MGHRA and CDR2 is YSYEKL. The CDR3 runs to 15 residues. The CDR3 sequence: CASSQETGSNQPQHF. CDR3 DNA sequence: TGCGCCAGCAGCCAAGAAACGGGGAGCAATCAGCCCCAGCATTTT.

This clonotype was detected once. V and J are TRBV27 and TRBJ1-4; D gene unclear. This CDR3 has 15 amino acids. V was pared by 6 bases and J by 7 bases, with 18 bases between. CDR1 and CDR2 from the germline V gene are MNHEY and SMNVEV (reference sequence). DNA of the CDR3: TGTGCCAGCAGCCCTCATATGCGCGACGGTGAAAAACTGTTTTTT. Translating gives CASSPHMRDGEKLFF. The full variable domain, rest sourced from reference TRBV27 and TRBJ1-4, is EAQVTQNPRYLITVTGKKLTVTCSQNMNHEYMSWYRQDPGLGLRQIYYSMNVEVTDKGDVPEGYKVSRKEKRNFPLILESPSPNQTSLYFCASSPHMRDGEKLFFGSGTQLSVL.

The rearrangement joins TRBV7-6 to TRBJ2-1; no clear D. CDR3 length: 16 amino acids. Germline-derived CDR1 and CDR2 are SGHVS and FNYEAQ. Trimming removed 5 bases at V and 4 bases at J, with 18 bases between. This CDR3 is CASSPGPTISYNEQFF. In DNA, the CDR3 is TGTGCCAGCAGCCCTGGACCGACCATCTCTTACAATGAGCAGTTCTTC.

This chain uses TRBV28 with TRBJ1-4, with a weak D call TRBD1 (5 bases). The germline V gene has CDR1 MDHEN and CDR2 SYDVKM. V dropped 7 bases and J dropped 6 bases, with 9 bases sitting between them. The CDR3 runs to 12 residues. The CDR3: CASKGWDEKLFF. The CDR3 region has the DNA TGTGCCAGCAAGGGGTGGGATGAAAAACTGTTTTTT.

The CDR3 sequence: CASSDQGISSYEQYF. Here the CDR3 DNA reads TGTGCCAGCAGTGATCAGGGAATTAGCTCCTACGAGCAGTACTTC. This chain connects TRBV2 to TRBJ2-7; D might be TRBD1 (5 bases). Trimming removed 3 bases from V and 0 bases from J, with 12 bases in between. The CDR3 is 15 amino acids. Looked up from germline, CDR1 is SNHLY and CDR2 is FYNNEI.

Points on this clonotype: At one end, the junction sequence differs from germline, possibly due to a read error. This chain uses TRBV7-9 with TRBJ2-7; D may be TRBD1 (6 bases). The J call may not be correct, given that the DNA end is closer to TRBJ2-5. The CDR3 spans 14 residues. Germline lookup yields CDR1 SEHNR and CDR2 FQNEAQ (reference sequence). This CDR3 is CASSLGTGQGTQYF. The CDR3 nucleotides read TGTGCCAGCAGCTTGGGTACGGGACAAGGGACCCAGTACTTC.

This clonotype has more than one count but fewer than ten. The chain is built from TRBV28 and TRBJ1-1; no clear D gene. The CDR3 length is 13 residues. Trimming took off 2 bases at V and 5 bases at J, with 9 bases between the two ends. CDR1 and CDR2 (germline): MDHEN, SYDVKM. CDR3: CASSLRVRTEAFF. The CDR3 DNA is TGTGCCAGCAGTTTACGGGTACGGACTGAAGCTTTCTTT.

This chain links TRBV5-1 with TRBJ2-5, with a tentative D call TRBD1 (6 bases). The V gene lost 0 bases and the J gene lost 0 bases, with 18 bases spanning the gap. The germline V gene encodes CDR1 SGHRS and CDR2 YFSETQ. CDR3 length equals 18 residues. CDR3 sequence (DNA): TGCGCCAGCAGCTTGGCGGCAGGGGCCTCCCAATACCAAGAGACCCAGTACTTC. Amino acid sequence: CASSLAAGASQYQETQYF.

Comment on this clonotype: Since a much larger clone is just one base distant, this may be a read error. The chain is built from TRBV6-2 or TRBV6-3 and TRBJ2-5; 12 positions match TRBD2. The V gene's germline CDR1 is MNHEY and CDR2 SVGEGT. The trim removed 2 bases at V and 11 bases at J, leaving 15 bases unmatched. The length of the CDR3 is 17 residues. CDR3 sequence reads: CASSYAKTSGSAYEQYF. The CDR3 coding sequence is TGTGCCAGCAGTTACGCTAAGACTAGCGGGAGTGCCTATGAGCAGTACTTC.

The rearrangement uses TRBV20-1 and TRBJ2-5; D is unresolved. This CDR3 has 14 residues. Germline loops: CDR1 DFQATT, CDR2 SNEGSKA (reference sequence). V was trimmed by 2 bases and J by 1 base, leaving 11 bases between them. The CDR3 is CSARYWAAQETQYF. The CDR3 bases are TGCAGTGCTAGATATTGGGCAGCCCAAGAGACCCAGTACTTC.

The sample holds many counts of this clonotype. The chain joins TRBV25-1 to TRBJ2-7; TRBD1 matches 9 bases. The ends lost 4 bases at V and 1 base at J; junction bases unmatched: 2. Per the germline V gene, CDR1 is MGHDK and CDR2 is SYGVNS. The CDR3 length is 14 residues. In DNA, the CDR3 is TGTGCCAGCAGTGCGGGGACAGGGTCCTACGAGCAGTACTTC. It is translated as CASSAGTGSYEQYF.

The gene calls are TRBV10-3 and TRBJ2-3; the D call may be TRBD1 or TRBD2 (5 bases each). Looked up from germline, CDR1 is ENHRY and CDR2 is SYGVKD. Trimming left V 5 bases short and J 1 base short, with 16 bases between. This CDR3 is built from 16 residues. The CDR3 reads CAISRDPQGGTDTQYF. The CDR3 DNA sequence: TGTGCCATCAGTCGGGACCCCCAGGGTGGCACAGATACGCAGTATTTT.

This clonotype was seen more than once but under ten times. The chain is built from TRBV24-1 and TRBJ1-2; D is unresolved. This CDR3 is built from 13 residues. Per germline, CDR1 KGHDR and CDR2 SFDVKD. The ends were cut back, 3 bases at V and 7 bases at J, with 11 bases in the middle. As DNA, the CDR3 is TGTGCCACCAGTGATAGAACGGTTGGTGGCTACACCTTC. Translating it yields CATSDRTVGGYTF.

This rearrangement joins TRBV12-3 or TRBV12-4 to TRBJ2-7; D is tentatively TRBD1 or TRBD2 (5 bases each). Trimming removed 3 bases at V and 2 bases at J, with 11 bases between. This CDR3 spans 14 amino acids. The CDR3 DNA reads TGTGCCAGCAGTTTGGGGGTGGCGACCTACGAGCAGTACTTC. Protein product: CASSLGVATYEQYF.

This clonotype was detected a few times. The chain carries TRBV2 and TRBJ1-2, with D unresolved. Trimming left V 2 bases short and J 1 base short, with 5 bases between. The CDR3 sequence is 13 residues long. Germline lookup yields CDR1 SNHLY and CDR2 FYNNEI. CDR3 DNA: TGTGCCAGCAGTGAAAACATTAACTATGGCTACACCTTC. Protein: CASSENINYGYTF.

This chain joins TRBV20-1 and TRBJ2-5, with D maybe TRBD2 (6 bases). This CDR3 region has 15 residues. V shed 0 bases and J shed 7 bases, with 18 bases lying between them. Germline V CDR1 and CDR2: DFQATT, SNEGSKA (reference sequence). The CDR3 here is CSARDRRHAGGTQYF. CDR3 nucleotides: TGCAGTGCTAGAGATCGTAGGCACGCCGGGGGGACCCAGTACTTC.